This record looks at one T cell receptor (beta chain) sequence and its context. Its specificity is not known. V lost 1 base and J lost 2; bases outside the gene matches: 8. The CDR3 loop spans 17 amino acids. This sample was included in a study of CD8 T cells in Susac syndrome. Overall study results and limits: Susac syndrome CD8+ repertoires were clonally expanded, most strongly in CD8+ TEMRA cells. Regarding the TCR sequencing and HLA analysis, the study admitted that a relatively small number of individuals were involved.

After extraction with the RNeasy kit, about 0.45 to 1 ug of the RNA was reverse transcribed using random hexamers. TCR beta CDR3 was amplified by immunoSEQ multiplex PCR. This amplification extended across 54 Vbeta and 13 Jbeta segments. MiXCR, applied by TCRdb to the immunoSEQ multiplex PCR reads, yields one record per CDR3 protein. Of about 53,000 distinct CDR3 sequences in the sample, approximately 95% are singletons; the top ten hold less than 0.8%. This TCR came from a human donor with Susac syndrome. V is TRBV12-3 or TRBV12-4 and J is TRBJ2-5, with TRBD2 identical over 9 bases. Sequenced: CD8+ T cells from PBMCs. The CDR3 DNA sequence: TGTGCCAGCAGTTTAGTCCCTCTAGCGGGGCCTCAAGAGACCCAGTACTTC. This encodes CASSLVPLAGPQETQYF.